The 26 T cell receptor beta chains below all came from one sample that was sequenced in a study of blood T cell repertoires in COVID-19. Profiled with immunoSEQ multiplex PCR; TCRdb holds only in-frame clones, not every one. The data contain 100,000 to 150,000 clones, approximately 84% of them singletons. Sample: peripheral blood. The receptors stem from a woman aged 60-75 years with acute or convalescent COVID-19.

This clone has more than one count but fewer than ten. The chain recombines TRBV18 with TRBJ1-1, with D perhaps TRBD1 (6 bases). The CDR3 consists of 15 residues. Germline V gene lookup returns CDR1 KGHSH and CDR2 LQKENI. The V and J ends lost 2 bases and 1 base respectively, with 11 bases between them. The CDR3 nucleotides read TGTGCCAGCTCACCAAACAGGGAAAAGAACACTGAAGCTTTCTTT. Its translation is CASSPNREKNTEAFF.

The chain links TRBV5-1 to TRBJ2-1; D unclear. The CDR3 length is 13 residues. In germline, CDR1 is SGHRS, CDR2 YFSETQ. V lost 2 bases, J lost 4 bases, and 7 bases lay in between. CDR3: CASSFQNYNEQFF. The CDR3 nucleotides read TGCGCCAGCAGCTTCCAGAATTACAATGAGCAGTTCTTC.

This clone has only a few counts. This chain connects TRBV30 to TRBJ2-1; TRBD2 agrees at 8 bases. V shed 0 bases and J 14 bases; nucleotides not matched to a gene: 6. The germline gives CDR1 GTSNPN, CDR2 SVGIG (reference sequence). The CDR3 has 12 amino acids. This CDR3 reads CAWSVPSGSKFF. For the CDR3, the DNA is TGTGCCTGGAGTGTACCTAGCGGGTCGAAGTTCTTC.

The chain links TRBV7-9 to TRBJ1-2; 7 bases are a match to TRBD1. V gave up 1 base and J gave up 4 bases; unmatched junction bases: 3. The germline V gene has CDR1 SEHNR and CDR2 FQNEAQ (reference sequence). This CDR3 region has 14 residues. In DNA, the CDR3 is TGTGCCAGCAGCTTAGAACAGGGGAGCTATGGCTACACCTTC. This encodes CASSLEQGSYGYTF.

The V call is TRBV10-3, the J call TRBJ1-4; D is uncertain. The CDR3 runs to 15 residues. V gave up 6 bases and J gave up 2 bases, with 13 bases separating them. Germline V gives CDR1 ENHRY, CDR2 SYGVKD. CDR3 region: CAIRPDGGTNEKLFF. CDR3 DNA sequence: TGTGCCATCAGGCCTGACGGAGGCACTAATGAAAAACTGTTTTTT.

The CDR3 coding sequence is TGTGCCAGCAGCCAAGAAGGGGCAGGGGGCGGGGTAACTGAAGCTTTCTTT. Its protein product is CASSQEGAGGGVTEAFF. V usage is TRBV3-1 (or the pseudogene TRBV3-2) and J usage is TRBJ1-1; the match to TRBD1 covers 8 bases. CDR3 length: 17 residues. Trimming took 0 bases from V and 5 from J; bases not matched to a gene: 11. The germline V gene encodes CDR1 LGHDT and CDR2 YNNKEL (reference sequence).

V usage is TRBV9 and J usage is TRBJ2-6, with D tentatively TRBD2 (5 bases). V lost 5 bases and J 3 bases, leaving 6 bases between the germline ends. Germline V gives CDR1 SGDLS, CDR2 YYNGEE. CDR3 length: 13 residues. In DNA, the CDR3 is TGTGCCAGCAGGGGAGTTGGGGCCAACGTCCTGACTTTC. It translates to CASRGVGANVLTF.

This clone was detected a few times. The chain is built from TRBV5-1 and TRBJ2-5; 8 bases agree with TRBD1. The CDR3 consists of 14 residues. From germline, CDR1 is SGHRS and CDR2 YFSETQ. V was pared by 4 bases and J by 4 bases, with 6 bases of the junction left unmatched. CDR3 region: CASSPGQGGETQYF. The CDR3 coding sequence is TGCGCCAGCAGCCCCGGACAGGGTGGAGAGACCCAGTACTTC. Variable domain in full (rest from reference TRBV5-1 and TRBJ2-5): KAGVTQTPRYLIKTRGQQVTLSCSPISGHRSVSWYQQTPGQGLQFLFEYFSETQRNKGNFPGRFSGRQFSNSRSEMNVSTLELGDSALYLCASSPGQGGETQYFGPGTRLLVL.

The chain has TRBV6-5 and TRBJ1-5; the match to TRBD1 covers 7 bases. CDR3 length: 14 residues. V lost 6 bases to trimming and J lost 2 bases; unmatched junction nucleotides: 4. Germline CDR1 is MNHEY and CDR2 is SVGAGI. The CDR3 is CASSSGQGNQPQHF. The CDR3 region has the DNA TGTGCCAGCAGCTCCGGACAGGGCAATCAGCCCCAGCATTTT.

A single count supports this clone. V and J are TRBV28 and TRBJ1-5; the D is unclear. The CDR3 loop spans 13 amino acids. CDR1 and CDR2 (germline): MDHEN, SYDVKM. V shed 3 bases and J shed 4 bases, with 7 bases lying between them. The CDR3 loop reads CASSLPGNQPQHF. The CDR3 coding sequence is TGTGCCAGCAGTTTGCCCGGGAATCAGCCCCAGCATTTT.

The chain couples TRBV12-3 or TRBV12-4 to TRBJ2-1; 7 nucleotides line up with TRBD1. This CDR3 has 11 amino acids. The V segment lost 5 bases and the J segment 12 bases; nucleotides outside the gene matches: 4. The CDR3 sequence is CASSRTGGQFF. CDR3 in DNA: TGTGCCAGCAGTCGGACAGGCGGGCAGTTCTTC.

The CDR3 loop is CAISEPGTSAGTGELFF. CDR3 bases: TGTGCCATCAGTGAGCCCGGGACATCGGCGGGCACCGGGGAGCTGTTTTTT. This chain uses TRBV10-3 with TRBJ2-2, with D possibly being TRBD1 (6 bases). The CDR3 has 17 residues. V was trimmed by 2 bases and J by 4 bases, leaving 17 bases between them. The V gene's germline CDR1 is ENHRY and CDR2 SYGVKD.

The V gene is TRBV4-1, the J gene TRBJ1-5; the D gene is possibly TRBD1 (6 bases). Per germline, CDR1 MGHRA and CDR2 YSYEKL. The CDR3 consists of 16 residues. Trimming shortened V by 0 bases and J by 2 bases, and 11 bases separated the two germline ends. CDR3 sequence (DNA): TGCGCCAGCAGCCAAGAAACAGGGAGAGGCAATCAGCCCCAGCATTTT. It is translated as CASSQETGRGNQPQHF.

The chain uses TRBV2 and TRBJ2-2; 10 nucleotides match TRBD2. CDR1 and CDR2 (germline): SNHLY, FYNNEI. V lost 4 bases, J lost 1 base, and 3 bases stayed unmatched. CDR3 length: 16 amino acids. The CDR3 spells CASSAASGGNTGELFF. The CDR3 DNA reads as TGTGCCAGCAGTGCGGCTAGCGGGGGGAACACCGGGGAGCTGTTTTTT.

This chain uses TRBV5-8 with TRBJ1-5, with 9 bases identical to TRBD1. The CDR3 length is 19 residues. J gave up 0 bases and V 4 bases, and 14 bases lay outside the gene matches. Germline V gene sequence: CDR1 SGHTS, CDR2 YDEGEE. The CDR3 here is CASSPQTGGSYYSNQPQHF. As DNA, the CDR3 is TGTGCCAGCAGCCCCCAGACAGGGGGGAGCTATTATAGCAATCAGCCCCAGCATTTT.

This chain joins TRBV7-8 and TRBJ1-2, with TRBD1 matching 7 bases. The V gene's germline CDR1 is SGHVS and CDR2 FQNEAQ. The CDR3 has 13 residues. The J segment lost 8 bases and the V segment lost 4 bases, leaving 7 bases of the junction unmatched. Here the CDR3 DNA reads TGTGCCAGCAGCTCCGACAGGGCACGGGGCTACACCTTC. Its protein product is CASSSDRARGYTF.

This chain links TRBV13 with TRBJ1-2; D unclear. Trimming pared 5 bases from V and 8 bases from J, leaving 15 bases between. Germline CDR1 is PRHDT and CDR2 is FYEKMQ (reference sequence). CDR3 size: 13 residues. The CDR3 DNA reads TGTGCCAGCAGCCAGCGGGCAGGAGGAGGCTACACCTTC. Translated: CASSQRAGGGYTF.

The rearrangement links TRBV5-1 to TRBJ1-1; no definite D call. In germline, CDR1 is SGHRS, CDR2 YFSETQ. The CDR3 has 13 amino acids. The V end lost 2 bases, the J end lost 3 bases, and 8 bases lay between the germline ends. The CDR3 DNA is TGCGCCAGCAGCTTCAACACAGACACTGAAGCTTTCTTT. Amino acid sequence: CASSFNTDTEAFF.

Of note for this clone: This same CDR3 is encoded by further DNA sequences in the sample. The rearrangement uses TRBV27 and TRBJ1-5, with TRBD1 matching over 9 bases. The CDR3 covers 14 residues. V lost 4 bases to trimming and J lost 4 bases; unmatched junction nucleotides: 2. Germline V gene sequence: CDR1 MNHEY, CDR2 SMNVEV (reference sequence). In DNA, the CDR3 is TGTGCCAGCAGTTCCGACAGGGGGAATCAGCCCCAGCATTTT. This gives the protein CASSSDRGNQPQHF.

The rearrangement joins TRBV6-5 to TRBJ1-5; possibly TRBD1 for D (6 bases). The CDR3 has 12 amino acids. Germline-derived CDR1 and CDR2 are MNHEY and SVGAGI. Trimming shortened V by 7 bases and J by 6 bases, and 10 bases separated the two germline ends. The CDR3: CASTGVGQPQHF. As DNA, the CDR3 is TGTGCCAGCACAGGGGTTGGTCAGCCCCAGCATTTT.

The rearrangement joins TRBV3-1 (or the pseudogene TRBV3-2) to TRBJ1-2; D not certain. CDR1 LGHDT and CDR2 YNNKEL come from the germline V gene (reference sequence). Deletions cut 6 bases from V and 8 bases from J, with 13 bases between. The CDR3 is made up of 12 amino acids. In DNA, the CDR3 is TGTGCCAGCAGTCCCGATAGAGTCGGCTACACCTTC. Translating it yields CASSPDRVGYTF.

The chain couples TRBV2 to TRBJ1-6; the D is unclear. Trimming pared 7 bases from V and 7 bases from J, leaving 17 bases between. This CDR3 is 15 amino acids long. Looked up from germline, CDR1 is SNHLY and CDR2 is FYNNEI. In DNA, the CDR3 is TGTGCCAGCACAAAAAGGTCGACACAGAATTCACCCCTCCACTTT. This sequence encodes CASTKRSTQNSPLHF.

The chain joins TRBV7-3 to TRBJ2-6; D is unresolved. V lost 10 bases and J 0 bases, leaving 10 bases between the germline ends. The CDR3 is made up of 14 amino acids. In germline, CDR1 is SGHTA, CDR2 FQGTGA. CDR3 DNA: TGTGCCACCTCTAATTACTCTGGGGCCAACGTCCTGACTTTC. Translated: CATSNYSGANVLTF.

V is TRBV7-6 and J is TRBJ1-3, with 7 bases aligning to TRBD1. With 8 bases clipped from V and 4 bases from J, the junction kept 14 bases outside the gene matches. CDR1 SGHVS and CDR2 FNYEAQ come from the germline V gene. The CDR3 runs to 16 residues. CDR3 in DNA: TGTGCCAGCTCTCCCTTAGGGGGCCTAGCGGGAAACACCATATATTTT. It codes for CASSPLGGLAGNTIYF.

This chain uses TRBV24-1 with TRBJ2-3, with D tentatively TRBD1 (6 bases). V gave up 5 bases and J gave up 3 bases, with 14 bases separating them. The CDR3 contains 15 residues. The germline V gene encodes CDR1 KGHDR and CDR2 SFDVKD. CDR3: CATSVVTGRTDTQYF. DNA for the CDR3: TGTGCCACCAGTGTCGTAACAGGGCGTACAGATACGCAGTATTTT.

V is TRBV3-1 (or the pseudogene TRBV3-2) and J is TRBJ2-1; 8 bases match TRBD2. V trimming: 1 base; J trimming: 10 bases; junction bases outside the gene matches: 3. Germline loops: CDR1 LGHDT, CDR2 YNNKEL (reference sequence). This CDR3 spans 13 amino acids. The CDR3 DNA sequence: TGTGCCAGCAGCCAAGGAAGGACTAGCGAGCAGTTCTTC. It translates to CASSQGRTSEQFF.